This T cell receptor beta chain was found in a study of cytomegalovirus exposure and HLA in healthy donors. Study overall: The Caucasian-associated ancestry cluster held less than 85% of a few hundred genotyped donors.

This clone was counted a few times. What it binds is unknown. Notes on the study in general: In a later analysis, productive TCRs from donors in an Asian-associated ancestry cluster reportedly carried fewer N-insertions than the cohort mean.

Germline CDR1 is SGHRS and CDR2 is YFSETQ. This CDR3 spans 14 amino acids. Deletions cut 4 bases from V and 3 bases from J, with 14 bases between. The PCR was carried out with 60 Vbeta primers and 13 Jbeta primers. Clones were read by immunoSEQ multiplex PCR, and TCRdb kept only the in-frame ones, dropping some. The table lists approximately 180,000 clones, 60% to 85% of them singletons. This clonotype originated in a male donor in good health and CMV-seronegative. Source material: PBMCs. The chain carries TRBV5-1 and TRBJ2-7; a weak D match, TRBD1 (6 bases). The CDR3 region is CASSEDRGNYEQYF. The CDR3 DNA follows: TGCGCCAGCAGCGAGGACAGAGGGAACTACGAGCAGTACTTC.